This T cell receptor beta chain came from a study of blood T cells in healthy people across ages. A sample-barcoded 5' primer and a J-beta primer mix were used in a second PCR of about 7 to 12 cycles. TCRdb re-called the 5' RACE reads through MiXCR, storing one row per CDR3 protein. The data contain a few hundred thousand distinct CDR3 sequences, roughly half of them singletons. The specimen was blood. The origin of this receptor is a man in his 60s in good health.

CDR3 residues: CSATIGLGSYEQYF. The CDR3 bases are TGCAGTGCTACGATAGGGCTAGGGTCCTACGAGCAGTACTTC. The rearrangement joins TRBV20-1 to TRBJ2-7; D gene uncertain. Germline V gene data show CDR1 as DFQATT and CDR2 as SNEGSKA (reference sequence). This CDR3 is 14 amino acids long. V was shortened by 4 bases and J by 1 base, with 14 bases between the two germline ends.